These 25 T cell receptor beta chains were sequenced from one sample in a study of technical replicates of blood from a handful of donors. The method was immunoSEQ multiplex PCR; TCRdb's version includes in-frame clones alone and lacks a portion of them. Altogether approximately 81,000 clones are present, 90% to 96% being singletons, with the ten largest covering roughly 0.4%. The sequencing sample was made of T cells isolated from PBMCs. These receptors were collected from a human donor in good health.

V gene TRBV6-6 combines with J gene TRBJ2-1; TRBD1 might be the D (5 bases). CDR3 length: 13 residues. Deletions cut 2 bases from V and 9 bases from J, with 11 bases between. From germline, CDR1 is MNHNY and CDR2 SVGAGI (reference sequence). The CDR3 loop is CASSYLDSFEQFF. CDR3 coding DNA: TGTGCCAGCAGTTACCTTGACAGTTTTGAGCAGTTCTTC.

This chain joins TRBV5-4 and TRBJ2-4; 8 bases align to TRBD2. Per germline, CDR1 SGHNT and CDR2 YYREEE (reference sequence). The CDR3 loop spans 15 amino acids. The V segment lost 4 bases and the J segment 6 bases; nucleotides outside the gene matches: 9. The CDR3 coding sequence is TGTGCCAGCAGCCCGGGGGGGGCCCAGGGAAACATTCAGTACTTC. It codes for CASSPGGAQGNIQYF.

The rearrangement joins TRBV6-5 to TRBJ2-7; TRBD1 is a possible D gene (6 bases). CDR3 length: 13 residues. CDR1 is MNHEY and CDR2 is SVGAGI in the germline V gene. V dropped 3 bases and J dropped 3 bases, with 9 bases sitting between them. The CDR3 bases are TGTGCCAGCAGTTATTGGGACAACTACGAGCAGTACTTC. As protein: CASSYWDNYEQYF.

This chain links TRBV9 with TRBJ1-3; 8 nucleotides align to TRBD1. Germline-derived CDR1 and CDR2 are SGDLS and YYNGEE. V dropped 4 bases and J dropped 2; count of bases not matched to a gene: 8. The CDR3 loop spans 16 amino acids. Written as DNA, the CDR3 is TGTGCCAGCAGCTTCTCGACAGGGGAGGCTGGAAACACCATATATTTT. Translating gives CASSFSTGEAGNTIYF.

The V call is TRBV7-9, the J call TRBJ2-1, with D unclear. The CDR3 is 14 residues long. CDR1 is SEHNR, CDR2 FQNEAQ, per germline (reference sequence). The V end was cut by 5 bases, the J end by 5 bases, with 13 bases between. The DNA of the CDR3 is TGTGCCAGCAGCCCTCCAGCGATGCACAATGAGCAGTTCTTC. As protein: CASSPPAMHNEQFF.

The chain joins TRBV30 to TRBJ2-1; the match to TRBD2 covers 10 bases. CDR3 length: 17 residues. Germline CDR1 GTSNPN, CDR2 SVGIG (reference sequence). Trimming cost V 0 bases and J 9 bases; bases outside gene matches: 14. The CDR3 region has the DNA TGTGCCTGGAGTGTTCACCAGCGGGAGGGCCTTGGGGGTGAGCAGTTCTTC. This translates into CAWSVHQREGLGGEQFF.

The rearrangement uses TRBV10-1 and TRBJ2-5; weak D call: TRBD2 (6 bases). The CDR3 runs 15 residues. The ends were cut back, 6 bases at V and 5 bases at J, with 19 bases in the middle. CDR1 WNHNN and CDR2 SYGVQD come from the germline V gene (reference sequence). The CDR3 coding sequence is TGCGCCAGCAGGACGAGACTAGTTCGCGTCGAGACCCAGTACTTC. Its translation is CASRTRLVRVETQYF.

A single count supports this clone. The chain carries TRBV15 and TRBJ1-2, with D tentatively TRBD1 (6 bases). CDR3 length: 16 amino acids. The V end was cut by 3 bases, the J end by 1 base, with 15 bases between. Germline V gene lookup returns CDR1 LNHNV and CDR2 YYDKDF (reference sequence). For the CDR3, the DNA is TGTGCCACCAGCAGGGCCAACGGACAGCTTAACTATGGCTACACCTTC. Its translation is CATSRANGQLNYGYTF.

V usage is TRBV27 and J usage is TRBJ1-2; tentative D call: TRBD1 (5 bases). The CDR3 spans 14 residues. Trimming cost V 3 bases and J 2 bases, with 10 bases left between them. Germline assignment: CDR1 MNHEY and CDR2 SMNVEV (reference sequence). This CDR3 reads CASSFAGRNYGYTF. CDR3 DNA sequence: TGTGCCAGCAGTTTCGCAGGGAGGAACTATGGCTACACCTTC.

The rearrangement links TRBV14 to TRBJ2-5; 9 nucleotides line up with TRBD1. Germline loops: CDR1 SGHDN, CDR2 FVKESK. V was clipped by 0 bases and J by 7 bases; unmatched bases: 9. This CDR3 has 16 amino acids. The CDR3 nucleotides are TGTGCCAGCAGCCAAGATCCCCGGACAGGGGTGTTGACCCAGTACTTC. The encoded protein is CASSQDPRTGVLTQYF.

The genes are TRBV25-1 and TRBJ2-2; possible D gene TRBD1, 6 bases. Trimming took 3 bases from V and 6 from J, leaving 8 bases between them. The V gene's germline CDR1 is MGHDK and CDR2 SYGVNS. CDR3 length equals 13 residues. The CDR3 nucleotides read TGTGCCAGCAGTGAGGCAGGGGCCGGGGAGCTGTTTTTT. Translation gives CASSEAGAGELFF.

The chain recombines TRBV16 with TRBJ1-2; TRBD1 is a possible D gene (6 bases). Deletions cut 1 base from V and 7 bases from J, with 16 bases between. This CDR3 is built from 15 residues. Per germline, CDR1 KGHSY and CDR2 FQNENV. The CDR3 region is CASSQWGGPRAGYTF. The CDR3 nucleotides read TGTGCCAGCAGCCAATGGGGGGGCCCGAGGGCTGGCTACACCTTC.

This clone was found once. J is TRBJ1-1 and V is TRBV2; D ambiguous. The CDR3 is made up of 14 amino acids. CDR1 is SNHLY and CDR2 is FYNNEI in the germline V gene. V dropped 6 bases and J dropped 0 bases, with 11 bases sitting between them. The CDR3 loop reads CASRAGSLNTEAFF. CDR3 in DNA: TGTGCCAGCAGGGCGGGCTCTCTGAACACTGAAGCTTTCTTT.

The chain combines TRBV25-1 with TRBJ1-1; a weak D match, TRBD1 (5 bases). Germline V CDR1 and CDR2: MGHDK, SYGVNS. The ends were cut back, 6 bases at V and 1 base at J, with 12 bases in the middle. The CDR3 runs 14 residues. This chain's CDR3 is CASSYRGPNTEAFF. CDR3 nucleotide sequence: TGTGCCAGCAGCTATAGGGGTCCGAACACTGAAGCTTTCTTT.

The chain is built from TRBV28 and TRBJ1-2; D not certain. This CDR3 is 13 amino acids long. CDR1 is MDHEN, CDR2 SYDVKM, per germline. The germline V and J ends were trimmed by 3 bases and 7 bases, with 12 bases remaining between them. CDR3 coding DNA: TGTGCCAGCAGTTTCGTAACAGTTAGTGGCTACACCTTC. Translated, it gives CASSFVTVSGYTF.

The rearrangement joins TRBV19 to TRBJ2-1, with 8 bases fitting TRBD2. CDR1 is LNHDA, CDR2 SQIVND, per germline (reference sequence). V trimming: 5 bases; J trimming: 0 bases; junction bases outside the gene matches: 9. The CDR3 loop spans 17 amino acids. This chain's CDR3 is CASSRLAGSSSYNEQFF. CDR3 coding DNA: TGTGCCAGTAGTCGGCTAGCGGGCTCTAGCTCCTACAATGAGCAGTTCTTC.

This rearrangement joins TRBV27 to TRBJ2-7; D possibly corresponds to TRBD2 (5 bases). Germline-derived CDR1 and CDR2 are MNHEY and SMNVEV (reference sequence). With 2 bases removed from V and 4 bases from J, the gap between germline ends came to 6 bases. There are 12 residues in the CDR3. CDR3 sequence: CASSLTGYEQYF. The CDR3 coding sequence is TGTGCCAGCAGTTTAACGGGGTACGAGCAGTACTTC.

The rearrangement uses TRBV4-3 and TRBJ1-1, with 8 bases matching TRBD1. The CDR3 spans 14 residues. V shed 5 bases and J 7 bases; nucleotides not matched to a gene: 9. Germline V lookup: CDR1 LGHNA, CDR2 YSLEER. CDR3: CASSARQGWGEAFF. CDR3 sequence (DNA): TGCGCCAGCAGCGCACGACAGGGGTGGGGTGAAGCTTTCTTT.

This chain links TRBV29-1 with TRBJ2-3, with D perhaps TRBD2 (5 bases). The CDR3 has 14 amino acids. The germline gives CDR1 SQVTM, CDR2 ANQGSEA. Trimming took 7 bases from V and 3 from J, leaving 17 bases between them. The CDR3 reads CSALGRWETDTQYF. The CDR3 coding sequence is TGCAGCGCCTTAGGACGCTGGGAGACAGATACGCAGTATTTT.

This clone was observed a single time. V gene TRBV2 combines with J gene TRBJ1-2; D is undetermined. V lost 1 base and J lost 8, with 17 bases in between. CDR1 and CDR2 from the germline V gene are SNHLY and FYNNEI. The CDR3 runs 15 residues. CDR3 residues: CASSEVGRLAGGYTF. In nucleotides, the CDR3 is TGTGCCAGCAGTGAAGTAGGCCGGCTAGCTGGGGGCTACACCTTC.

The chain employs TRBV4-1 and TRBJ2-5, with 7 positions matching TRBD1. V was clipped by 4 bases and J by 1 base; unmatched bases: 12. Germline-derived CDR1 and CDR2 are MGHRA and YSYEKL. The CDR3 loop spans 17 amino acids. As DNA, the CDR3 is TGCGCCAGCAGCCTTTACCTACTCCGGGACAGCCAAGAGACCCAGTACTTC. Its protein is CASSLYLLRDSQETQYF.

The chain has TRBV5-5 and TRBJ1-5; the match to TRBD1 covers 7 bases. This CDR3 has 14 amino acids. V lost 6 bases to trimming and J lost 7 bases; unmatched junction nucleotides: 10. Germline V gives CDR1 SGHKS, CDR2 YYEKEE (reference sequence). The CDR3 sequence is CASTQDRERQPQHF. In DNA form, the CDR3 reads TGTGCCAGCACACAAGACAGGGAGAGACAGCCCCAGCATTTT.

This chain joins TRBV11-3 and TRBJ2-7; the D gene is possibly TRBD1 (5 bases). The V end lost 6 bases, the J end lost 5 bases, and 17 bases lay between the germline ends. The CDR3 spans 14 residues. CDR1 is SGHNT and CDR2 is YENEEA in the germline V gene. CDR3 DNA sequence: TGTGCCAGCAGAAAATTCGGACCCAGGGACGAGCAGTACTTC. It encodes CASRKFGPRDEQYF.

The rearrangement uses TRBV14 and TRBJ2-2; 7 bases are a match to TRBD1. Germline V lookup: CDR1 SGHDN, CDR2 FVKESK. With V trimmed by 3 bases and J by 0 bases, 4 bases remained unmatched. The CDR3 is 16 residues long. Written as DNA, the CDR3 is TGTGCCAGCAGCCAGTGGACAGGCTCGAACACCGGGGAGCTGTTTTTT. Its translation is CASSQWTGSNTGELFF.

Only one count was recorded for this clone. The chain uses TRBV4-2 and TRBJ1-5; D unclear. Germline V gives CDR1 LGHNA, CDR2 YNFKEQ. There are 15 residues in the CDR3. The ends were cut back, 0 bases at V and 4 bases at J, with 10 bases in the middle. The DNA for the CDR3 is TGTGCCAGCAGCCAAGACCACGGGTGGAATCAGCCCCAGCATTTT. This gives the protein CASSQDHGWNQPQHF.